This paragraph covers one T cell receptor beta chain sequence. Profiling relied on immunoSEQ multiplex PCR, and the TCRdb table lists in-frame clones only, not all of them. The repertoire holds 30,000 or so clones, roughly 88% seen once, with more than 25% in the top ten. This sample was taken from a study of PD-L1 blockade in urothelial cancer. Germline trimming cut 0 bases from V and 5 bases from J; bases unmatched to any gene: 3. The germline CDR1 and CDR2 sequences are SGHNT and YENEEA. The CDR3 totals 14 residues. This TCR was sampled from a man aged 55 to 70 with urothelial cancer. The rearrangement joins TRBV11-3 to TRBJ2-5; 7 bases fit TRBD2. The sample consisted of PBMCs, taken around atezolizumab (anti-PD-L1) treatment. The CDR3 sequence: CASSLDGTTETQYF. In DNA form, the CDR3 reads TGTGCCAGCAGCTTAGATGGGACTACGGAGACCCAGTACTTC. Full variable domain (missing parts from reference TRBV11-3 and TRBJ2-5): EAGVVQSPRYKIIEKKQPVAFWCNPISGHNTLYWYLQNLGQGPELLIRYENEEAVDDSQLPKDRFSAERLKGVDSTLKIQPAELGDSAVYLCASSLDGTTETQYFGPGTRLLVL.